The next 21 T cell receptor beta chains were all read from a single sample in a study of cytomegalovirus exposure and HLA in healthy donors (TCRdb year 2017). The receptor library was made with the immunoSEQ multiplex PCR assay. For the multiplex PCR, a mixture combining 60 forward primers for TCR Vbeta segments and 13 reverse primers for TCR Jbeta segments was used. The table was pulled from immuneACCESS by TCRdb, which kept in-frame rearrangements only. Such tables lose some clones; where checked, under half of the loss comes from unresolved V genes, and the rest has no known cause. This sample comprises 140,000 to 150,000 clones, 70% to 80% of them detected only once. 2.1% of the sample lies in the top ten. Input material: PBMCs. All receptors derive from a woman aged 55-69 years in good health and CMV-seropositive.

This rearrangement joins TRBV5-6 to TRBJ1-4, with 9 bases identical to TRBD1. V dropped 4 bases and J dropped 7; count of bases not matched to a gene: 11. Germline-derived CDR1 and CDR2 are SGHDT and YYEEEE. This CDR3 is built from 16 residues. CDR3 in DNA: TGTGCCAGCAGCCCCGGTGGGACAGGGATCGGTGAAAAACTGTTTTTT. It encodes CASSPGGTGIGEKLFF.

The chain couples TRBV14 to TRBJ1-2; D is uncertain. V lost 2 bases, J lost 6 bases, and 10 bases lay in between. Germline V CDR1 and CDR2: SGHDN, FVKESK. This CDR3 has 13 residues. The CDR3 loop is CASSQNQVHGYTF. As DNA, the CDR3 is TGTGCCAGCAGCCAAAATCAGGTTCATGGCTACACCTTC.

The CDR3 here is CASSPSLSGYGYTF. CDR3 nucleotide sequence: TGTGCCAGCAGTCCCAGTCTTTCGGGCTATGGCTACACCTTC. This sequence joins TRBV28 and TRBJ1-2; D is undetermined. Germline-derived CDR1 and CDR2 are MDHEN and SYDVKM. The V gene lost 5 bases and the J gene lost 4 bases, with 14 bases spanning the gap. The CDR3 totals 14 residues.

V usage is TRBV6-5 and J usage is TRBJ2-7; 13 bases are a match to TRBD2. This CDR3 has 16 amino acids. Germline V gene sequence: CDR1 MNHEY, CDR2 SVGAGI. With V trimmed by 2 bases and J by 5 bases, 6 bases remained unmatched. CDR3 region: CASSYRTSGSQNEQYF. CDR3 coding DNA: TGTGCCAGCAGTTACAGGACTAGCGGGAGCCAGAACGAGCAGTACTTC.

The V call is TRBV5-1, the J call TRBJ2-3; D remains unclear. Germline V gene lookup returns CDR1 SGHRS and CDR2 YFSETQ. V lost 1 base to trimming and J lost 2 bases, with 11 bases between them. The CDR3 has 15 residues. CDR3 nucleotide sequence: TGCGCCAGCAGCTTGCCTTTGGGCCTCACAGATACGCAGTATTTT. It codes for CASSLPLGLTDTQYF.

The chain combines TRBV9 with TRBJ1-1; D not certain. Germline CDR1 SGDLS, CDR2 YYNGEE. Trimming took off 4 bases at V and 7 bases at J, with 11 bases between the two ends. This CDR3 has 12 amino acids. The CDR3 region is CASSSPRGEAFF. DNA of the CDR3: TGTGCCAGCAGCTCCCCCCGGGGTGAAGCTTTCTTT.

Only a few counts were recorded for this clone. The rearrangement links TRBV5-1 to TRBJ2-5, with TRBD2 matching 7 bases. CDR1 SGHRS and CDR2 YFSETQ come from the germline V gene. The CDR3 has 15 residues. The trim removed 4 bases at V and 5 bases at J, leaving 11 bases unmatched. CDR3 loop: CASSPGVTGGETQYF. The CDR3 nucleotides read TGCGCCAGCAGCCCGGGGGTGACGGGGGGTGAGACCCAGTACTTC.

V is TRBV7-4 and J is TRBJ2-3; TRBD1 is a possible D gene (5 bases). CDR1 SGHVT and CDR2 SQSDAQ come from the germline V gene. This CDR3 is 15 amino acids long. Trimming left V 6 bases short and J 1 base short, with 14 bases between. The CDR3 DNA sequence: TGTGCCAGCAGACGACAGTCCCCTGGCACAGATACGCAGTATTTT. Amino acids: CASRRQSPGTDTQYF.

J is TRBJ2-2 and V is TRBV9; 8 bases are shared with TRBD1. Germline V gene data show CDR1 as SGDLS and CDR2 as YYNGEE. With 3 bases clipped from V and 1 base from J, the junction kept 5 bases outside the gene matches. The CDR3 consists of 16 residues. CDR3 sequence: CASSGYRGLNTGELFF. CDR3 sequence (DNA): TGTGCCAGCAGCGGGTACAGGGGGTTGAACACCGGGGAGCTGTTTTTT. The full variable domain, in which reference TRBV9 and TRBJ2-2 provide the parts outside the CDR3, is DSGVTQTPKHLITATGQRVTLRCSPRSGDLSVYWYQQSLDQGLQFLIQYYNGEERAKGNILERFSAQQFPDLHSELNLSSLELGDSALYFCASSGYRGLNTGELFFGEGSRLTVL.

The rearrangement uses TRBV29-1 and TRBJ1-2; 9 bases fit TRBD1. The CDR3 runs 16 residues. The J segment lost 7 bases and the V segment lost 3 bases, leaving 15 bases of the junction unmatched. Germline values: CDR1 SQVTM, CDR2 ANQGSEA. DNA for the CDR3: TGCAGCGTTGAGCTAGTCGCGGGACAGGGAGTGGGTGGCTACACCTTC. Its translation: CSVELVAGQGVGGYTF.

This chain's CDR3 is CASSAQGTGYNEQFF. CDR3 DNA sequence: TGTGCCAGCAGCGCCCAAGGAACAGGTTACAATGAGCAGTTCTTC. The gene calls are TRBV9 and TRBJ2-1; D is possibly TRBD1 (5 bases). This CDR3 comprises 15 residues. V dropped 3 bases and J dropped 4 bases, with 14 bases sitting between them. Germline V gene lookup returns CDR1 SGDLS and CDR2 YYNGEE.

The chain is built from TRBV28 and TRBJ1-2, with a possible D match to TRBD1 (5 bases). The CDR3 covers 13 residues. Trimming removed 6 bases from V and 0 bases from J, with 8 bases in between. Germline CDR1 reads MDHEN; CDR2 reads SYDVKM. The CDR3 loop is CASRVTANYGYTF. The CDR3 bases are TGTGCCAGCAGAGTGACAGCTAACTATGGCTACACCTTC.

The chain carries TRBV5-1 and TRBJ1-2, with 10 bases matching TRBD1. J was trimmed by 6 bases and V by 2 bases; bases with no gene match: 4. This CDR3 has 14 amino acids. In germline, CDR1 is SGHRS, CDR2 YFSETQ. In DNA, the CDR3 is TGCGCCAGCAGCTTCGCCGGGACAGGGGATGGCTACACCTTC. This encodes CASSFAGTGDGYTF. Together with reference TRBV5-1 and TRBJ1-2, the CDR3 gives the full variable domain: KAGVTQTPRYLIKTRGQQVTLSCSPISGHRSVSWYQQTPGQGLQFLFEYFSETQRNKGNFPGRFSGRQFSNSRSEMNVSTLELGDSALYLCASSFAGTGDGYTFGSGTRLTVV.

The chain carries TRBV27 and TRBJ2-5; D gene uncertain. CDR1 MNHEY and CDR2 SMNVEV come from the germline V gene (reference sequence). The CDR3 spans 18 residues. The V and J ends lost 5 bases and 7 bases respectively, with 29 bases between them. This CDR3 is CASSEERSIGYPYRTQYF. CDR3 sequence (DNA): TGTGCCAGCAGTGAGGAGCGCTCGATAGGATACCCCTATAGGACCCAGTACTTC.

The chain's CDR3 is CASSLELSSGANVLTF. The CDR3 DNA follows: TGTGCCAGCAGCTTAGAACTGAGCTCTGGGGCCAACGTCCTGACTTTC. The V and J genes are TRBV11-2 and TRBJ2-6; D gene unclear. This CDR3 has 16 amino acids. V lost 0 bases, J lost 0 bases, and 6 bases lay in between. Germline-derived CDR1 and CDR2 are SGHAT and FQNNGV. Full variable domain (remainder filled in from reference TRBV11-2 and TRBJ2-6): EAGVAQSPRYKIIEKRQSVAFWCNPISGHATLYWYQQILGQGPKLLIQFQNNGVVDDSQLPKDRFSAERLKGVDSTLKIQPAKLEDSAVYLCASSLELSSGANVLTFGAGSRLTVL.

The J gene is TRBJ1-1, the V gene TRBV18, with D perhaps TRBD1 (6 bases). V was shortened by 6 bases and J by 11 bases, with 16 bases between the two germline ends. This CDR3 has 12 amino acids. The germline V gene has CDR1 KGHSH and CDR2 LQKENI. The chain's CDR3 is CASSNRDKGAFF. CDR3 nucleotide sequence: TGTGCCAGCTCGAACCGGGACAAAGGGGCTTTCTTT.

This clone was seen a single time. The chain links TRBV19 to TRBJ2-6; D unresolved. This CDR3 region has 17 residues. CDR1 is LNHDA, CDR2 SQIVND, per germline (reference sequence). V was clipped by 0 bases and J by 0 bases, with 9 bases between them. CDR3 coding DNA: TGTGCCAGTAGTATAGACGTTCTTAGCTCTGGGGCCAACGTCCTGACTTTC. Encoded protein: CASSIDVLSSGANVLTF.

This chain joins TRBV13 and TRBJ2-2; weak D call: TRBD2 (5 bases). Germline lookup yields CDR1 PRHDT and CDR2 FYEKMQ (reference sequence). Deletions cut 5 bases from V and 2 bases from J, with 12 bases between. The CDR3 is 15 amino acids. CDR3 protein: CASSGLSPNTGELFF. For the CDR3, the DNA is TGTGCCAGCAGCGGACTCTCCCCAAACACCGGGGAGCTGTTTTTT.

The chain is built from TRBV15 and TRBJ1-4, with 8 bases fitting TRBD1. Germline CDR1 is LNHNV and CDR2 is YYDKDF (reference sequence). The CDR3 spans 13 residues. After removal of 7 bases from V and 6 bases from J, the junction contained 4 bases not matched to a gene. In DNA form, the CDR3 reads TGTGCCACCAAAACAGGGGGTGATGAAAAACTGTTTTTT. Translated, it gives CATKTGGDEKLFF.

V and J are TRBV6-5 and TRBJ2-7; the D gene is possibly TRBD2 (6 bases). Germline CDR1 is MNHEY and CDR2 is SVGAGI. Trimming left V 4 bases short and J 3 bases short, with 13 bases between. This CDR3 contains 14 residues. CDR3: CASSSGLKNYEQYF. The DNA of the CDR3 is TGTGCCAGCAGTTCGGGACTGAAGAACTACGAGCAGTACTTC.

The rearrangement uses TRBV7-9 and TRBJ1-4; weak D call: TRBD1 (5 bases). The CDR3 extends over 14 amino acids. Germline CDR1 is SEHNR and CDR2 is FQNEAQ (reference sequence). V lost 5 bases and J lost 4, with 11 bases in between. The CDR3, as DNA: TGTGCCAGCAGCCCCCCCGGGGGTAATGAAAAACTGTTTTTT. Its protein is CASSPPGGNEKLFF.